These 23 T cell receptor beta chains were sequenced from one sample in a study of CD4 T cells in relation to SARS-CoV-2 and coronaviruses. CD4+ T cells from unexposed donors were obtained before the COVID-19 pandemic (2011-2018). Isolation of CD4+ T cells took place after about 9 days in culture. Their antigens are not known. TCRdb's copy holds only in-frame clones and misses some; the assay was immunoSEQ multiplex PCR. The repertoire consists of about 20,000 clones, with just under 75% occurring once and the leading ten covering over 20%. Material: CD4+ T cells from PBMCs, cultured in vitro. These TCRs come from a human donor in good health.

V usage is TRBV27 and J usage is TRBJ2-3, with no clear D. The CDR3 consists of 14 residues. Between the trimmed V and J ends, which lost 6 bases and 2 bases, there was a span of 12 bases. Germline V gene lookup returns CDR1 MNHEY and CDR2 SMNVEV (reference sequence). The CDR3 spells CASRRAGPTDTQYF. CDR3 nucleotide sequence: TGTGCCAGCAGAAGGGCAGGACCCACAGATACGCAGTATTTT.

V and J are TRBV11-2 and TRBJ2-7, with 11 nucleotides matching TRBD1. The germline V gene encodes CDR1 SGHAT and CDR2 FQNNGV. CDR3 length: 16 residues. The V gene end was trimmed by 4 bases and the J gene end by 5 bases; junction bases not matched to a gene: 10. The CDR3 loop reads CASSSRGTGGANEQYF. The CDR3 region has the DNA TGTGCCAGCAGCTCGAGGGGGACAGGGGGTGCCAACGAGCAGTACTTC.

The J gene is TRBJ1-2, the V gene TRBV7-2; a weak D match, TRBD1 (5 bases). This CDR3 is 15 amino acids long. Germline CDR1 and CDR2: SGHTA and FQGNSA. Deletions cut 4 bases from V and 0 bases from J, with 12 bases between. This chain's CDR3 is CASSSNPGANYGYTF. CDR3 DNA: TGTGCCAGCAGCTCCAACCCGGGGGCTAACTATGGCTACACCTTC.

The rearrangement joins TRBV19 to TRBJ2-1; D could derive from TRBD1 or TRBD2 (7 bases each). The CDR3 runs 14 residues. V was clipped by 10 bases and J by 4 bases, with 17 bases between them. Germline CDR1 and CDR2: LNHDA and SQIVND (reference sequence). The CDR3 is CATSQGGTYNEQFF. The CDR3 DNA reads TGTGCCACCTCCCAGGGGGGGACTTACAATGAGCAGTTCTTC.

The rearrangement uses TRBV4-1 and TRBJ2-5, with D possibly matching TRBD1 (5 bases). Per the germline V gene, CDR1 is MGHRA and CDR2 is YSYEKL. The CDR3 extends over 13 amino acids. V was pared by 1 base and J by 7 bases, with 10 bases between. The DNA for the CDR3 is TGCGCCAGCAGCCAAGGGTACACAGGGACCCAGTACTTC. Its protein is CASSQGYTGTQYF.

This clone was counted between two and nine times. The CDR3 here is CASSLSTTSPGGKLFF. The CDR3, as DNA: TGCGCCAGCAGCCTGAGTACGACCAGCCCCGGGGGAAAACTGTTTTTT. The chain uses TRBV4-1 and TRBJ1-4; D might be TRBD1 (5 bases). The germline gives CDR1 MGHRA, CDR2 YSYEKL. This CDR3 has 16 amino acids. Deletions cut 4 bases from V and 10 bases from J, with 22 bases between.

This clone was counted a single time. The J gene is TRBJ2-1, the V gene TRBV11-2; D may be TRBD1 (6 bases). This CDR3 comprises 12 residues. Trimming removed 5 bases at V and 6 bases at J, with 8 bases between. Germline V CDR1 and CDR2: SGHAT, FQNNGV. The CDR3 nucleotides read TGTGCCAGCAGCATGACAGGCAATGAGCAGTTCTTC. This sequence encodes CASSMTGNEQFF.

This chain links TRBV12-5 with TRBJ2-3; 7 positions agree with TRBD1. V was clipped by 4 bases and J by 0 bases; unmatched bases: 10. Germline values: CDR1 LGHNT, CDR2 FRNRAP. This CDR3 has 17 residues. The CDR3 coding sequence is TGTGCTAGTGGTTCTAGGGGACAGCTGACTAGCACAGATACGCAGTATTTT. It translates to CASGSRGQLTSTDTQYF.

The rearrangement uses TRBV6-5 and TRBJ2-3; no clear D gene. The V gene's germline CDR1 is MNHEY and CDR2 SVGAGI. The CDR3 has 14 amino acids. The V end lost 7 bases, the J end lost 0 bases, and 11 bases lay between the germline ends. CDR3 coding DNA: TGTGCCAGCAAGCTTTTCGGGAGCACAGATACGCAGTATTTT. Translating gives CASKLFGSTDTQYF.

The CDR3 sequence is CASSLGGQGWQPQHF. The CDR3 bases are TGTGCCAGCAGCTTAGGCGGTCAGGGTTGGCAGCCCCAGCATTTT. This chain uses TRBV7-2 with TRBJ1-5; possibly TRBD1 for D (5 bases). V lost 1 base and J lost 7, with 14 bases in between. Germline CDR1 reads SGHTA; CDR2 reads FQGNSA. The CDR3 extends over 15 amino acids.

This clone was observed a handful of times. This chain uses TRBV10-3 with TRBJ2-2, with TRBD2 identical over 10 bases. The CDR3 consists of 16 residues. Germline CDR1 and CDR2: ENHRY and SYGVKD. Trimming took 5 bases from V and 2 from J; bases not matched to a gene: 5. CDR3 region: CAISPRTSGNTGELFF. The CDR3 DNA reads as TGTGCCATCAGTCCCAGGACTAGCGGCAACACCGGGGAGCTGTTTTTT.

The rearrangement uses TRBV28 and TRBJ1-2; D not resolved. The CDR3 has 15 residues. V lost 4 bases and J lost 5, with 17 bases in between. The germline V gene encodes CDR1 MDHEN and CDR2 SYDVKM. DNA for the CDR3: TGTGCCAGCAGTTATAGTGGCGGACGAAGATATGGCTACACCTTC. Protein: CASSYSGGRRYGYTF.

J is TRBJ2-5 and V is TRBV2; TRBD1 might be the D (6 bases). The CDR3 covers 12 residues. Germline V CDR1 and CDR2: SNHLY, FYNNEI. Trimming removed 8 bases at V and 5 bases at J, with 12 bases between. The CDR3 protein is CASGRGVETQYF. As DNA, the CDR3 is TGTGCCAGCGGCAGGGGTGTGGAGACCCAGTACTTC.

V gene TRBV10-3 combines with J gene TRBJ1-2; 7 nucleotides line up with TRBD1. With 2 bases clipped from V and 2 bases from J, the junction kept 2 bases outside the gene matches. The germline V gene encodes CDR1 ENHRY and CDR2 SYGVKD. The CDR3 covers 14 residues. The CDR3 DNA sequence: TGTGCCATCAGTGAGGGGACAGCCAACTATGGCTACACCTTC. It codes for CAISEGTANYGYTF.

The chain uses TRBV18 and TRBJ1-2, with 7 bases fitting TRBD1. V lost 0 bases to trimming and J lost 1 base; unmatched junction nucleotides: 5. The germline V gene encodes CDR1 KGHSH and CDR2 LQKENI. The CDR3 runs to 16 residues. The CDR3 bases are TGTGCCAGCTCACCACCCGGGACAGCGATTAACTATGGCTACACCTTC. Translated, it gives CASSPPGTAINYGYTF. The full variable domain, rest sourced from reference TRBV18 and TRBJ1-2, is NAGVMQNPRHLVRRRGQEARLRCSPMKGHSHVYWYRQLPEEGLKFMVYLQKENIIDESGMPKERFSAEFPKEGPSILRIQQVVRGDSAAYFCASSPPGTAINYGYTFGSGTRLTVV.

The chain combines TRBV18 with TRBJ2-7, with TRBD1 matching 9 bases. V trimming: 2 bases; J trimming: 1 base; junction bases outside the gene matches: 6. This CDR3 contains 16 residues. Germline CDR1 KGHSH, CDR2 LQKENI. CDR3 region: CASSPAGTGFSYEQYF. The CDR3 nucleotides are TGTGCCAGCTCACCAGCCGGGACAGGGTTTTCCTACGAGCAGTACTTC.

This sequence joins TRBV10-1 and TRBJ1-4; 9 bases are a match to TRBD1. The germline gives CDR1 WNHNN, CDR2 SYGVQD (reference sequence). The CDR3 sequence is 14 residues long. V lost 6 bases and J lost 8; bases outside the gene matches: 7. The CDR3 DNA reads as TGCGCCAGCAGCCCGGGACAGGGCTTAGAAAAACTGTTTTTT. Its protein product is CASSPGQGLEKLFF.

This clone was seen only a few times. The V call is TRBV7-8, the J call TRBJ2-1; 8 nucleotides line up with TRBD2. CDR3 length: 16 amino acids. With V trimmed by 7 bases and J by 4 bases, 12 bases remained unmatched. CDR1 and CDR2 from the germline V gene are SGHVS and FQNEAQ. Written as DNA, the CDR3 is TGTGCCAGCACCCAGAAAAGAGCGGGGGTTTACAATGAGCAGTTCTTC. Translated, it gives CASTQKRAGVYNEQFF.

This clone was found a few times. The rearrangement uses TRBV5-4 and TRBJ2-2, with TRBD1 matching over 7 bases. The germline V gene has CDR1 SGHNT and CDR2 YYREEE (reference sequence). This CDR3 is built from 16 residues. With V trimmed by 4 bases and J by 7 bases, 13 bases remained unmatched. Written as DNA, the CDR3 is TGTGCCAGCAGCCTCAATCTGGACAGGTGGGGCGGGGAGCTGTTTTTT. It encodes CASSLNLDRWGGELFF.

J is TRBJ2-1 and V is TRBV7-2; 14 bases are shared with TRBD2. The CDR3 runs to 16 residues. Per germline, CDR1 SGHTA and CDR2 FQGNSA. With 4 bases clipped from V and 7 bases from J, the junction kept 6 bases outside the gene matches. The CDR3, as DNA: TGTGCCAGCAGCTCGTTGAGACTAGCGGGAGGGAATGAGCAGTTCTTC. Translating it yields CASSSLRLAGGNEQFF.

This rearrangement joins TRBV4-1 to TRBJ2-5, with TRBD1 matching over 8 bases. CDR1 is MGHRA and CDR2 is YSYEKL in the germline V gene. The ends lost 4 bases at V and 5 bases at J; junction bases unmatched: 15. This CDR3 spans 17 amino acids. The CDR3 protein is CASSPTGHAGGWETQYF. CDR3 bases: TGCGCCAGCAGCCCGACAGGTCACGCAGGGGGCTGGGAGACCCAGTACTTC.

J is TRBJ1-2 and V is TRBV19; 8 nucleotides align to TRBD1. The CDR3 covers 12 residues. Germline V gives CDR1 LNHDA, CDR2 SQIVND (reference sequence). With 10 bases clipped from V and 4 bases from J, the junction kept 5 bases outside the gene matches. The CDR3, as DNA: TGTGCCACCACGGACAGGGCCTATGGCTACACCTTC. It encodes CATTDRAYGYTF.

This chain connects TRBV9 to TRBJ1-2, with TRBD1 identical over 7 bases. The germline V gene has CDR1 SGDLS and CDR2 YYNGEE. CDR3 size: 15 residues. J gave up 0 bases and V 2 bases, and 4 bases lay outside the gene matches. The CDR3 DNA reads TGTGCCAGCAGCGTTCTAGGGACAGCTAACTATGGCTACACCTTC. Its translation: CASSVLGTANYGYTF.